A selection of T cell receptor beta chains follows, all from one sample in a study of blood T cells in healthy people across ages. TCRdb re-derived calls from the 5' RACE reads in MiXCR, one entry per CDR3 protein. Among fewer than 1,000,000 distinct CDR3 sequences listed, 44% were seen once. Sequences were obtained from blood. All receptors come from a man between 60 and 75 years old in good health. Both conserved end residues are part of each CDR3. Fields, in order: clone size, J gene, D gene, V gene, CDR3 DNA, CDR3 protein. The D gene is left open where the match is weak. Part of the rows lack a size; the others show once, few, many or a class for expanded clones.

>few|TRBJ1-5|NA|TRBV27
TGTGCCAGCAGTTTATCGCCAGGTCAGCCCCAGCATTTT
CASSLSPGQPQHF
>NA|TRBJ2-1|TRBD2|TRBV11-1
TGTGCCAGCAGCTTCCGAGGCGGGGGGCTTTTGGATGGGCAGTTCTTC
CASSFRGGGLLDGQFF
>many|TRBJ2-2|NA|TRBV27
TGTGCCAGCAGAACTATCATCCCCTCCGGGGAGCTGTTTTTT
CASRTIIPSGELFF
>NA|TRBJ2-4|TRBD1|TRBV5-5
TGTGCCAGCAGCTTGGGGCGACAGGGGGCGAGATGGGACCCAAACATTCAGTACTTC
CASSLGRQGARWDPNIQYF
>few|TRBJ1-5|NA|TRBV10-3
TGTGCCGCCCCAAAGATTCAGGGGCGGCAGCCCCAGCATTTT
CAAPKIQGRQPQHF
>NA|TRBJ1-4|NA|TRBV7-9
TGTGCCAGCGCGTGGGTGAATGAAAAACTGTTTTTT
CASAWVNEKLFF
>NA|TRBJ2-3|TRBD2|TRBV9
TGTGCCAGCAGCGTTTCGACTAGCGGGGGGATAAGCACAGATACGCAGTATTTT
CASSVSTSGGISTDTQYF
>NA|TRBJ2-2|TRBD1|TRBV7-3
TGTGCCAGCAGCTTAACCTGGGACAGGGGTCACGGGGAGCTGTTTTTT
CASSLTWDRGHGELFF
>few|TRBJ2-1|NA|TRBV2
TGTGCCAGCCTCGCAGGGGAGAAAAATGAGCAGTTCTTC
CASLAGEKNEQFF
>NA|TRBJ2-5|TRBD2|TRBV11-3
TGTGCCAGCAGCCCTCGGGGGGGTTCAAGGGAGACCCAGTACTTC
CASSPRGGSRETQYF
>few|TRBJ2-3|NA|TRBV5-1
TGCGCCAGCAGCTTGGATGATACGCAGTATTTT
CASSLDDTQYF
>few|TRBJ2-3|TRBD2|TRBV7-2
TGTGCCAGCAGCTTACCGACTAGCGCTACAGATACGCAGTATTTT
CASSLPTSATDTQYF
>NA|TRBJ2-1|NA|TRBV7-2
TGTGCCAGCAGCTTTTGCACGGGCTCCTACAATGAGCAGTTTTTC
CASSFCTGSYNEQFF
>few|TRBJ1-4|NA|TRBV4-1
TGCGCCAGCAGCCGGACAGCAACTAATGAAAAACTGTTTTTT
CASSRTATNEKLFF
>many|TRBJ1-1|NA|TRBV6-5
TGTGCCAGCAGTTACTCGTCCATTCGGCCAAGCTCTACAGCTTTCTTT
CASSYSSIRPSSTAFF
>many|TRBJ2-5|TRBD1|TRBV13
TGTGCCAGCAGCTCGGGACAGCAAGAGACCCAGTACTTC
CASSSGQQETQYF
>NA|TRBJ1-2|NA|TRBV6-2/TRBV6-3
TGTGCCAGCAGTTACCCACCGAAAGGTACGGATGGCTACACCTTC
CASSYPPKGTDGYTF